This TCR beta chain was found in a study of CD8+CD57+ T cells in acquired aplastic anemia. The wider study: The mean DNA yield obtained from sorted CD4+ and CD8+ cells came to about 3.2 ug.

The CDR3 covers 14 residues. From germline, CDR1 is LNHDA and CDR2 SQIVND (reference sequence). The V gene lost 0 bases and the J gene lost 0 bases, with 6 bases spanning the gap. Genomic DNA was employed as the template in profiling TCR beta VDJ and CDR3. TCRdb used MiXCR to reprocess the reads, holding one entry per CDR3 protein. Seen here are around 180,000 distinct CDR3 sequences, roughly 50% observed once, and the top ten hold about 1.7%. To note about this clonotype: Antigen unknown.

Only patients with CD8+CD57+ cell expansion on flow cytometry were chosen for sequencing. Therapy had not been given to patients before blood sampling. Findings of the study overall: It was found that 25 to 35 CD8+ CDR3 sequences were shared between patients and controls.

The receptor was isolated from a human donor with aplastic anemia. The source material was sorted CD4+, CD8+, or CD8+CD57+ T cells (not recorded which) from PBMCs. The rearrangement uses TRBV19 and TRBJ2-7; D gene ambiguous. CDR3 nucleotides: TGTGCCAGTAGTATAGACGTACGCTCCTACGAGCAGTACTTC. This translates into CASSIDVRSYEQYF.